This T cell receptor (beta chain) was found in a study of T-cell reconstitution after alpha-beta-depleted transplantation in children. A TCRbeta library incorporating unique molecular identifiers was prepared. TCRdb re-called the PCR reads through MiXCR, storing one row per CDR3 protein. The table records around 400,000 distinct CDR3 sequences, about a fifth of them present only once. This clonotype showed up just a few times. Between the trimmed V and J ends, which lost 7 bases and 6 bases, there was a span of 16 bases. CDR1 is MNHNS and CDR2 is SASEGT in the germline V gene. CDR3 length: 14 amino acids.

The sequenced sample was PBMCs from the stem cell graft donor, obtained from the stem cell graft. The rearrangement joins TRBV6-1 to TRBJ1-5; tentatively, D is TRBD1 (5 bases). The TCR comes from a human donor who donated a stem cell graft to a child with acute myeloid leukemia. CDR3 sequence reads: CASKTTGGGQPQHF. Written as DNA, the CDR3 is TGTGCCAGCAAAACTACAGGTGGAGGTCAGCCCCAGCATTTT.